This T cell receptor beta chain comes out of a study of cytomegalovirus exposure and HLA in healthy donors. Study at large: Early released data had about 85 million unique TCRs, all coming from HLA-typed donors.

Study-wide points: Serostatus for CMV was the only available immune exposure information.

With respect to this clone: Antigen unknown.

PCR amplification relied on 60 Vbeta primers (plus 13 Jbeta primers). Assay: immunoSEQ multiplex PCR; the TCRdb copy retains only in-frame clones and omits some. The data show some 51,000 clones, and the top ten clones hold 8.9%. This CDR3 spans 17 amino acids. Trimming cost V 4 bases and J 2 bases; bases outside gene matches: 12. The germline gives CDR1 SGHRS, CDR2 YFSETQ. This TCR was sampled from a man aged 50 or older in good health and CMV-seropositive. Sequenced material: PBMCs. The chain couples TRBV5-1 to TRBJ2-7; TRBD2 matches 10 bases. The CDR3 is CASSRGLAVFLAYEQYF. The CDR3 nucleotides are TGCGCCAGCAGCCGAGGACTAGCGGTTTTTCTCGCCTACGAGCAGTACTTC.